This T cell receptor beta chain was observed in a study of shared clonotypes between healthy human individuals. The CDR3 consists of 15 residues. With 0 bases clipped from V and 1 base from J, the junction kept 2 bases outside the gene matches. Germline CDR1 is SGHRS and CDR2 is YFSETQ. The assay was immunoSEQ multiplex PCR, and TCRdb's table has in-frame clones only and misses some. The table has roughly 1 million clones, approximately 70% seen once. This clone was observed once. The sequence came from a man between 18 and 29 years old in good health. This chain connects TRBV5-1 to TRBJ2-5, with 8 bases identical to TRBD2. Sequencing input: memory CD4+ T cells sorted from blood. The sample's subset: CD45RA-negative fraction. DNA for the CDR3: TGCGCCAGCAGCTTGGTTAGCGGGACCCAAGAGACCCAGTACTTC. Its translation: CASSLVSGTQETQYF.